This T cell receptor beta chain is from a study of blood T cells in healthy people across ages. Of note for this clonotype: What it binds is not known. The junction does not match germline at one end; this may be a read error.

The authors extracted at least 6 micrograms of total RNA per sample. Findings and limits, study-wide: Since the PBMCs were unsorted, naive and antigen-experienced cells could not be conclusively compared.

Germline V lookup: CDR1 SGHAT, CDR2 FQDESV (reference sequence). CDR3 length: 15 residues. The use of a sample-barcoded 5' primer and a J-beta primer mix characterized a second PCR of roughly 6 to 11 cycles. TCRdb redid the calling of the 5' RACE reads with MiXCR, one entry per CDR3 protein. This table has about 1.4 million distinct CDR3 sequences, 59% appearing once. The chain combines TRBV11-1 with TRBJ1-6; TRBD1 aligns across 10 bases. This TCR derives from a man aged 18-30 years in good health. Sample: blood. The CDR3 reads CASSARTGGLSLLHF. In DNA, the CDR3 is TGTGCCAGCAGCGCGCGGACAGGGGGTCTTTCACTCCTCCACTTT.